The sequence of this TCR beta chain was determined in a study of shared clonotypes between healthy human individuals. Clones were read by immunoSEQ multiplex PCR, and TCRdb kept only the in-frame ones, dropping some. This sample has 2 million to 3 million clones, with roughly 93% found just once. Germline V CDR1 and CDR2: SEHNR, FQNEAQ (reference sequence). The CDR3 is 16 amino acids. Unmatched junction bases numbered 7, after V lost 5 bases and J lost 0 bases. The chain is built from TRBV7-9 and TRBJ2-5; 9 bases align to TRBD1. Sequencing used naive CD4+ T cells from PBMCs. Subset here: CD45RA+ positively selected. The source of this sequence is a man between 18 and 35 years old in good health. Some clones in this sample may be carry-over from other donors' samples. The DNA of the CDR3 is TGTGCCAGCAGCGATCGGGGGACAGGGTACCAAGAGACCCAGTACTTC. It encodes CASSDRGTGYQETQYF.